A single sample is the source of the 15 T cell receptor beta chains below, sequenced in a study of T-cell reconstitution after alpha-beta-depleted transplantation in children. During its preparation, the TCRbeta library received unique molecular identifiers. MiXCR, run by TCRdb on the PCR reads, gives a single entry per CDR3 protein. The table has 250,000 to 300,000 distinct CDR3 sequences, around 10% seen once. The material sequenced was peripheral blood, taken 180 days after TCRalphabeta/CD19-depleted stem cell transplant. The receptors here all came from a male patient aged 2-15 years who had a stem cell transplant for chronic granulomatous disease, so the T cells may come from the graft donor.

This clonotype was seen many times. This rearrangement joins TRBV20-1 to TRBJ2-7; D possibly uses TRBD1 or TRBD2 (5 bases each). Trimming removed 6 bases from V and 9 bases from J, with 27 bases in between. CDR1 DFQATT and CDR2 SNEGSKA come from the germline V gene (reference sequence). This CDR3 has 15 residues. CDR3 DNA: TGCAGTGCACAAGAGATTCAGAGGGGATCTGGCGTGCAGTACTTC. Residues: CSAQEIQRGSGVQYF.

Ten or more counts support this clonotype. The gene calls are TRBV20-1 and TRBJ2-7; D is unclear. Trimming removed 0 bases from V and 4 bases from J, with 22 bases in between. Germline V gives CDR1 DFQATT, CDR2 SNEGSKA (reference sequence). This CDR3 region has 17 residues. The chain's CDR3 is CSARDLHLQAEAYEQYF. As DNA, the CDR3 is TGCAGTGCTAGAGATCTGCATCTCCAGGCTGAAGCTTACGAGCAGTACTTC.

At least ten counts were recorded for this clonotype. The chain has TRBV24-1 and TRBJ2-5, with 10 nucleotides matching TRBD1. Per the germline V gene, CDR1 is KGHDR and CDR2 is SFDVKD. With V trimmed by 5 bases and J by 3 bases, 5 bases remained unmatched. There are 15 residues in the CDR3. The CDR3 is CATSAGTGAKETQYF. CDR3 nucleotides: TGTGCCACCAGTGCCGGGACAGGGGCCAAAGAGACCCAGTACTTC.

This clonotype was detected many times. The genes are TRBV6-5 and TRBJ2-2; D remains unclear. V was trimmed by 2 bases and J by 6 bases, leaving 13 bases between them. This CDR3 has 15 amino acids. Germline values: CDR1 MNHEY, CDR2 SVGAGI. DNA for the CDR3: TGTGCCAGCAGTTACGTGCCTAATCCCCCCGGGGAGCTGTTTTTT. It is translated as CASSYVPNPPGELFF.

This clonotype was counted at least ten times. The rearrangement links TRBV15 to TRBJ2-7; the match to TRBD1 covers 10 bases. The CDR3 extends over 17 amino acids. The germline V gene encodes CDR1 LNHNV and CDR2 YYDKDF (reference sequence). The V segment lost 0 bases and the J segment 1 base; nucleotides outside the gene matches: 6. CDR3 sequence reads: CATSREAGQGISYEQYF. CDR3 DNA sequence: TGTGCCACCAGCAGAGAAGCGGGACAGGGGATATCCTACGAGCAGTACTTC.

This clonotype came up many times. Here the CDR3 reads CAIKEEGLREQYF. DNA of the CDR3: TGTGCCATCAAAGAGGAGGGTCTGAGAGAGCAGTACTTC. The rearrangement joins TRBV10-3 to TRBJ2-7, with a weak D call TRBD2 (6 bases). V gave up 7 bases and J gave up 7 bases, with 17 bases separating them. The CDR3 sequence is 13 residues long. Per germline, CDR1 ENHRY and CDR2 SYGVKD.

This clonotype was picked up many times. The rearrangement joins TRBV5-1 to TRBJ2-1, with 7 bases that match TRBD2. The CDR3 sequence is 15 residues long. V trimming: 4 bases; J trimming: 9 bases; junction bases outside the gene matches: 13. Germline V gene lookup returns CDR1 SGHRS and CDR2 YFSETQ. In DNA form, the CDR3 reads TGCGCCAGCAGCCCGAGAGCGGGGCCCTCCAGTGAGCAGTTCTTC. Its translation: CASSPRAGPSSEQFF.

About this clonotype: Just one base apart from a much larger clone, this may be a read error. For the CDR3, the DNA is TGCGCCAGCAGCCAGCGACCGCAGGGTTTTAGCACAGATACGCCGTATTTT. Protein product: CASSQRPQGFSTDTPYF. The rearrangement uses TRBV4-3 and TRBJ2-3, with a possible D match to TRBD1 (5 bases). The CDR3 totals 17 residues. Germline values: CDR1 LGHNA, CDR2 YSLEER.

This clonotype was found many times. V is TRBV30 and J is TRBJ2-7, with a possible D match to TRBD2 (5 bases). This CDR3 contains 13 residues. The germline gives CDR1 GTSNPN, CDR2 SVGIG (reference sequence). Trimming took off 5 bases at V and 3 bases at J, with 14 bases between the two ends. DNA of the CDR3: TGTGCCTGGGGACCTGGACTGATCTACGAGCAGTACTTC. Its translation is CAWGPGLIYEQYF.

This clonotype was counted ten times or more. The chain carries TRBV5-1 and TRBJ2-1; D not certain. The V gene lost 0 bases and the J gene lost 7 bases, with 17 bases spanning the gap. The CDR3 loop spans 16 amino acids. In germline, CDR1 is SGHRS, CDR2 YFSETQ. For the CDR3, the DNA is TGCGCCAGCAGCTTGGCTCTAACCCTCCTTGGGAATGAGCAGTTCTTC. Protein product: CASSLALTLLGNEQFF.

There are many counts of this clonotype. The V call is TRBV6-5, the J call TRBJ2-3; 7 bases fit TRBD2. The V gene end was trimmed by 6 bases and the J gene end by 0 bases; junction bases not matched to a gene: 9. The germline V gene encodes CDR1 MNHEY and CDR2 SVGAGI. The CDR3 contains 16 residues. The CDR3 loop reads CASRNRLAASTDTQYF. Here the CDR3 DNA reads TGTGCCAGCAGAAATCGACTAGCAGCTAGCACAGATACGCAGTATTTT.

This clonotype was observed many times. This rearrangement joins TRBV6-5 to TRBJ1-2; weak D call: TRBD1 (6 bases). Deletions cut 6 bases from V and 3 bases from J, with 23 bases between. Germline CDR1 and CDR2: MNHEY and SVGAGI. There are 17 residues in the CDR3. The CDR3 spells CASSYDARGAAYYGYTF. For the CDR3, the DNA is TGTGCCAGCAGCTACGATGCCCGGGGGGCTGCTTACTATGGCTACACCTTC.

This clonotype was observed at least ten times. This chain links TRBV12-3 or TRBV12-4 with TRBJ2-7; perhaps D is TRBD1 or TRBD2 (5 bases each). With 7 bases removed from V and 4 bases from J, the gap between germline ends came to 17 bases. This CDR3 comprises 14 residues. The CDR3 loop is CASKAGQLGYEQYF. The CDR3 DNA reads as TGTGCCAGCAAGGCAGGGCAACTAGGGTACGAGCAGTACTTC.

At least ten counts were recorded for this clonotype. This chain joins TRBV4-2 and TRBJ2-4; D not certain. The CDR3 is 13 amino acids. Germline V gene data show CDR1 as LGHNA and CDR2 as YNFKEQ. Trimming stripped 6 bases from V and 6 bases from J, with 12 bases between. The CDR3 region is CASSPRQANIQYF. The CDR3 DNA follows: TGTGCCAGCAGTCCTAGGCAGGCAAACATTCAGTACTTC.

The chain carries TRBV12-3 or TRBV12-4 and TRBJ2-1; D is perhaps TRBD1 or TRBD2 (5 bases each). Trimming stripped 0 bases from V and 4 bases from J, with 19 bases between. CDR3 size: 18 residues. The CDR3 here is CASSLAARGGPAYNEQFF. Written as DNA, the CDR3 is TGTGCCAGCAGTTTAGCCGCCCGGGGCGGCCCCGCTTACAATGAGCAGTTCTTC.